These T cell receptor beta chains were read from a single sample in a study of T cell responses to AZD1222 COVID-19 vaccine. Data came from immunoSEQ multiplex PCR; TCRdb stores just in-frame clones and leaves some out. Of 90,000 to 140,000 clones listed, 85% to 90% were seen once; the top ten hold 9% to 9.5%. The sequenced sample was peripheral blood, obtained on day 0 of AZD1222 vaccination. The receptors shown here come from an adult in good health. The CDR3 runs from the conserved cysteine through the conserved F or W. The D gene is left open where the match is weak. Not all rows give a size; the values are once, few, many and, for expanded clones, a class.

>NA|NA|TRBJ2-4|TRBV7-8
TGTGCCAGCAGCTTAGGAGGGTCGGGCCCTGCGAACATTCAGTACTTC
CASSLGGSGPANIQYF
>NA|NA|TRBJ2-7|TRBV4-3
TGCGCCAGCAGCCAAGAGCCCACGGCGGGGCGGGAGCAGTACTTC
CASSQEPTAGREQYF
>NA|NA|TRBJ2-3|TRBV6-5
TGTGCCAGCAGTTACCAGCCGGGGCTCACAGATACGCAGTATTTT
CASSYQPGLTDTQYF
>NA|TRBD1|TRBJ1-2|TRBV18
TGTGCCAGCTCACCAGGCCTCGGGACAGGGGGTCGTAATGGCTACACCTTC
CASSPGLGTGGRNGYTF
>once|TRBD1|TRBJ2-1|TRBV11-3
TGTGCCAGCAGCTTAGTCAGGGGGTCAAATGAGCAGTTCTTC
CASSLVRGSNEQFF
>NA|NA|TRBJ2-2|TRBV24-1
TGTGCCACCAGTGATTTCGCAGGGGCGAGCGGGGAGCTGTTTTTT
CATSDFAGASGELFF
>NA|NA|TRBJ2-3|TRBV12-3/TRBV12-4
TGTGCCAGCAGTTTCCAGGGGACAGATACGCAGTATTTT
CASSFQGTDTQYF
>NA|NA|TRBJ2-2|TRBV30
TGTGCCTGGAGTGAATGGGGAGGGGAGCTGTTTTTT
CAWSEWGGELFF
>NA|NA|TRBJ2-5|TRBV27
TGTGCCAGCAGTTCGATCGGGAGAGGAGAGGAGACCCAGTACTTC
CASSSIGRGEETQYF
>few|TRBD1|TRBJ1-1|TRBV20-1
TGCAGTGCTGCTGGACAGGGGTCAGCTTTCTTT
CSAAGQGSAFF
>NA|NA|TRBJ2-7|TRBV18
TGTGCCAGCTCAGGCGGGGTCTCCTACGAGCAGTACTTC
CASSGGVSYEQYF
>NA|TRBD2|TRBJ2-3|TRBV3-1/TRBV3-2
TGTGCCAGCAGCCAACACGGGATTAGCGGGAGTATAGATACGCAGTATTTT
CASSQHGISGSIDTQYF
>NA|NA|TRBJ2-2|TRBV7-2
TGTGCCAGCACCCCAGCCCTAGGAGCAGTAACCGGGGAGCTGTTTTTT
CASTPALGAVTGELFF
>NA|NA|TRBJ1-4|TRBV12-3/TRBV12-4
TGTGCCAGCAGTCAGCCTAATGAAAAACTGTTTTTT
CASSQPNEKLFF
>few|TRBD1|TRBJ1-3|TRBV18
TGTGCCAGCTCACCAAAAGCTCCGGGACAGGGCGCTGGAAACACCATATATTTT
CASSPKAPGQGAGNTIYF
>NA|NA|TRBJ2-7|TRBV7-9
TGTGCCAGCAGCTTAAAGGGTAACTACGAGCAGTACTTC
CASSLKGNYEQYF
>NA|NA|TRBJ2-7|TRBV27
TGTGCCAGCACTCCCCGAGTGGGGTACGAGCAGTACTTC
CASTPRVGYEQYF
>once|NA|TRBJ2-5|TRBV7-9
TGTGCCAGCACCCCGGACGGAGAGACCCAGTACTTC
CASTPDGETQYF
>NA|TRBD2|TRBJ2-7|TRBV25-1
TGTGCCAGCAGTGAGCAGCGGGAGGGCCACAGCTCCTACGAGCAGTACTTC
CASSEQREGHSSYEQYF
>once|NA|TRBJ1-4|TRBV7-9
TGTGCCAGCGGAGTGGGCAGCCATAATGAAAAACTGTTTTTT
CASGVGSHNEKLFF
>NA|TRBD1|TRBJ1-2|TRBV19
TGTGCCGCGGGGGACAGGGTAGGTGGCTACACCTTC
CAAGDRVGGYTF
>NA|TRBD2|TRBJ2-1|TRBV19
TGTGCCAGTAGTACCCTAGCGGGAGGGTACAATGAGCAGTTCTTC
CASSTLAGGYNEQFF
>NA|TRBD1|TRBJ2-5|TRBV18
TGTGCCAGCTCACCTTCCGTTATAGACAGGGGTTCAGAGACCCAGTACTTC
CASSPSVIDRGSETQYF
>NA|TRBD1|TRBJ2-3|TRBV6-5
TGTGCCAGCAGCCCCCGACAGGGGAGCACAGATACGCAGTATTTT
CASSPRQGSTDTQYF
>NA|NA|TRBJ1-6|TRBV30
TGTGCCTGGAGTGTAGGGCAGGGAAGTTCACCCCTCCACTTT
CAWSVGQGSSPLHF
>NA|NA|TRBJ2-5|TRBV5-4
TGTGCCAGCAGTGCGGGGACCGAACGCCAAGAGACCCAGTACTTC
CASSAGTERQETQYF
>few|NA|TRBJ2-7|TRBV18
TGTGCCAGCTCACCGGTCGGGGAATTGAACGAGCAGTACTTC
CASSPVGELNEQYF
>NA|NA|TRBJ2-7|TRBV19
TGTGCCAGTAGTACCACCGAAGGGGAGGTCCACGAGCAGTACTTC
CASSTTEGEVHEQYF
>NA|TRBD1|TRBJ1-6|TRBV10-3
TGTGCCACCCTGGGACAGGGGAATTCACCCCTCCACTTT
CATLGQGNSPLHF
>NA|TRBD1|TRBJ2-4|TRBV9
TGTGCCAGCAGCGGGGGGACAGGGGTAAAAAACATTCAGTACTTC
CASSGGTGVKNIQYF
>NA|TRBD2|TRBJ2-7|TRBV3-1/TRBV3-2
TGTGCCAGCAGCCAAGAGGGACTAGGGTCCTACGAGCAGTACTTC
CASSQEGLGSYEQYF
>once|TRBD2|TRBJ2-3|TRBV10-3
TGTGCCATCAAACTAGCGGGAGAGGTAGATACGCAGTATTTT
CAIKLAGEVDTQYF
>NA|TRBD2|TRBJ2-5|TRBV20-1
TGCAGTGCTAGTATAGCGGGGGGTCTCCAAGAGACCCAGTACTTC
CSASIAGGLQETQYF
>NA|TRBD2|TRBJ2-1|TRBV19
TGTGCCAGTACCCCCTGGCGGGAGGGCCCTCGGTCCTACAATGAGCAGTTCTTC
CASTPWREGPRSYNEQFF
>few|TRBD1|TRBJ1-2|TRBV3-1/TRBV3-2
TGTGCCAGCAGCCAAGGGCGTAGACAGGGGTACGGCTACACCTTC
CASSQGRRQGYGYTF
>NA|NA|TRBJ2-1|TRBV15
TGTGCCACCAGCGAGGGGTCCGGGGATGAGCAGTTCTTC
CATSEGSGDEQFF
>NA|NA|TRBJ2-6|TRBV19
TGTGCCAGTAGAGCCGGAGTCGGGGTCCTGACTTTC
CASRAGVGVLTF
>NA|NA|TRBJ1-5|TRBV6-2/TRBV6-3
TGTGCCAGCAGTTACCCCTCGGCATTTAGCAATCAGCCCCAGCATTTT
CASSYPSAFSNQPQHF
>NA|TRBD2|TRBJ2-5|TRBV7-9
TGTGCCAGCAGCCTAGCGGGAGCGGCAGAGACCCAGTACTTC
CASSLAGAAETQYF
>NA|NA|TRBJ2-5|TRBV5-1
TGCGCCAGCAGGGTAGGGGAAGAGACCCAGTACTTC
CASRVGEETQYF
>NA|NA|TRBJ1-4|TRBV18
TGTGCCAGCTCACCGGGTCGTGCAACTAATGAAAAACTGTTTTTT
CASSPGRATNEKLFF
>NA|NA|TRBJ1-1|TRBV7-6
TGTGCCAGCAGCTTAGTGCAGGGTCCGAACACTGAAGCTTTCTTT
CASSLVQGPNTEAFF
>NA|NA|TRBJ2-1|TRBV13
TGTGCCAGCGGACGGGGGAAACCCCCCAATGAGCAGTTCTTC
CASGRGKPPNEQFF
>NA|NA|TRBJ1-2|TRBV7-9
TGTGCCAGCAGCTCGGGACCAGCAAAAATGGTGGGCTACACCTTC
CASSSGPAKMVGYTF
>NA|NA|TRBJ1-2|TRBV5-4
TGTGCCAGCAGCTTGGCTGGGAACTATGGCTACACCTTC
CASSLAGNYGYTF
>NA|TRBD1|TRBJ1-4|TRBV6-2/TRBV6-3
TGTGCCAGCAGTAGAACCGGGACAGGGAACGAAAAACTGTTTTTT
CASSRTGTGNEKLFF
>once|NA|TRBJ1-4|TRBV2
TGTGCCAGCAGTGTAGCAGGAAGAGGCGAAAAACTGTTTTTT
CASSVAGRGEKLFF
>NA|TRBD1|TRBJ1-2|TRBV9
TGTGCCAGCAGCAGAGGGGGCGACTATGGCTACACCTTC
CASSRGGDYGYTF
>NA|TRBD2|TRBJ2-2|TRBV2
TGTGCCAGCAGTGACGCTAGCGGGAGGGCCGCCGGGGAGCTGTTTTTT
CASSDASGRAAGELFF
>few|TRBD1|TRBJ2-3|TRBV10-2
TGCGCCAGCGGGCAGGGGGAAAGGACAGATACGCAGTATTTT
CASGQGERTDTQYF
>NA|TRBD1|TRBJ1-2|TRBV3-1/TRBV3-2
TGTGCCAGCAGCCAGGGGACAGACTATGGCTACACCTTC
CASSQGTDYGYTF
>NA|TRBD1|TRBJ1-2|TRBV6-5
TGTGCCAGCAGTCAGGACAGGCTTTATGGCTACACCTTC
CASSQDRLYGYTF
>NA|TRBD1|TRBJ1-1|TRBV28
TGTGCCAGCACCACCGGGGACAGGGTTGGGAACACTGAAGCTTTCTTT
CASTTGDRVGNTEAFF
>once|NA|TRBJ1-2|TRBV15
TGTGCCACCAGCCCCTCAACGAGTAGCGCCTATGGCTACACCTTC
CATSPSTSSAYGYTF
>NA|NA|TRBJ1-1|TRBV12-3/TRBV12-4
TGTGCCAGCACTGTGAACACTGAAGCTTTCTTT
CASTVNTEAFF